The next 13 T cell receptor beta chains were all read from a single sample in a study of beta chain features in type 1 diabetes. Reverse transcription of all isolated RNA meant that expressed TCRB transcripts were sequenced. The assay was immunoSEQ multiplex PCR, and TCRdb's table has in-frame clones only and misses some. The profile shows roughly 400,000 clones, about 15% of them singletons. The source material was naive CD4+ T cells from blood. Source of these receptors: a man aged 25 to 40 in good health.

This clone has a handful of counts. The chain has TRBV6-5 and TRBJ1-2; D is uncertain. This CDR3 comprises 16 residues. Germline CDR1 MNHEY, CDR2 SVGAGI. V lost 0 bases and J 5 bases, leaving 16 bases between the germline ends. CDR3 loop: CASSYSGAGEGYGYTF. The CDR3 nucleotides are TGTGCCAGCAGTTACTCCGGTGCCGGAGAAGGGTATGGCTACACCTTC.

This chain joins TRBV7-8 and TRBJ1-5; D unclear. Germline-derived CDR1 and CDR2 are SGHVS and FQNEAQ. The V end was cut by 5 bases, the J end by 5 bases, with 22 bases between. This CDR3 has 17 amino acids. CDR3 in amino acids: CASSPAEVAALYQPQHF. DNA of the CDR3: TGTGCCAGCAGCCCCGCGGAGGTAGCGGCTCTCTATCAGCCCCAGCATTTT.

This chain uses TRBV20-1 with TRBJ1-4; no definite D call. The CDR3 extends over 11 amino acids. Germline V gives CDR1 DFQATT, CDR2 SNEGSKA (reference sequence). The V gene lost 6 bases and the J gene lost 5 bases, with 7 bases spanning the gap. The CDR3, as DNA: TGCAGTGCCAATAAAAATGAAAAACTGTTTTTT. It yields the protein CSANKNEKLFF.

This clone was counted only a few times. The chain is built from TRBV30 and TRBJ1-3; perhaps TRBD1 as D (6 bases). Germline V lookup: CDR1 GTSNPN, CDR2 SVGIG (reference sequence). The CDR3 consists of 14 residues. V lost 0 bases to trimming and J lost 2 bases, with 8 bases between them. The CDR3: CAWSVQGTGNTIYF. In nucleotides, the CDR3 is TGTGCCTGGAGTGTACAGGGAACTGGAAACACCATATATTTT. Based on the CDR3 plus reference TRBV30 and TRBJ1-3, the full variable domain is SQTIHQWPATLVQPVGSPLSLECTVEGTSNPNLYWYRQAAGRGLQLLFYSVGIGQISSEVPQNLSASRPQDRQFILSSKKLLLSDSGFYLCAWSVQGTGNTIYFGEGSWLTVV.

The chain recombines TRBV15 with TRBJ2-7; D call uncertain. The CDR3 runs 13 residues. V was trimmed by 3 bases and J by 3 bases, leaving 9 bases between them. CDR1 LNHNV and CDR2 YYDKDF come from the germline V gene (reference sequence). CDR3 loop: CATSRRDFYEQYF. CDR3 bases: TGTGCCACCAGCAGGCGCGATTTCTACGAGCAGTACTTC.

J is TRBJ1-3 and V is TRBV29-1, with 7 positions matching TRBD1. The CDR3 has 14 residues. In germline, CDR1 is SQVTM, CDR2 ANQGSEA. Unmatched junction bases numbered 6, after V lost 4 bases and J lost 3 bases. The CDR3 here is CSVAGGVGGNTIYF. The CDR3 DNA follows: TGCAGCGTTGCAGGGGGAGTCGGTGGAAACACCATATATTTT.

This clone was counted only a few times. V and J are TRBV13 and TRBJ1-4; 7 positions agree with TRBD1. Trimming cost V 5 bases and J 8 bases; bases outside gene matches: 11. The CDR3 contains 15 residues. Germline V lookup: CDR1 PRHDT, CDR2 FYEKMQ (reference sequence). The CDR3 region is CASSHTRTGHEKLFF. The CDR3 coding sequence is TGTGCCAGCAGCCATACCCGGACAGGTCACGAAAAACTGTTTTTT.

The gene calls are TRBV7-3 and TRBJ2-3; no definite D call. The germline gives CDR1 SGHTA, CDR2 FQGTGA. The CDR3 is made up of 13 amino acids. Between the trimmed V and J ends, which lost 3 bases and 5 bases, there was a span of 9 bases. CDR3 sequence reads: CASSFPPGDTQYF. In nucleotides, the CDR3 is TGTGCCAGCAGCTTCCCCCCGGGAGATACGCAGTATTTT.

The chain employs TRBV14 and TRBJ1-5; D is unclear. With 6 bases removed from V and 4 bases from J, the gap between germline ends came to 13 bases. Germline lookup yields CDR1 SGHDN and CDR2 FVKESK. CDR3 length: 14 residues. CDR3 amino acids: CASSLPGVNQPQHF. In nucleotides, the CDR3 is TGTGCCAGCAGTCTACCTGGGGTTAATCAGCCCCAGCATTTT.

CDR3: CSVESNTEAFF. In nucleotides, the CDR3 is TGCAGCGTTGAATCGAACACTGAAGCTTTCTTT. The chain is built from TRBV29-1 and TRBJ1-1; D is unresolved. Trimming stripped 2 bases from V and 1 base from J, with 2 bases between. Germline V gene sequence: CDR1 SQVTM, CDR2 ANQGSEA. The CDR3 spans 11 residues.

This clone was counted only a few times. DNA for the CDR3: TGTGCCAGTAGAGACTGGGAGACCCAGTACTTC. Amino acids: CASRDWETQYF. The V gene is TRBV19, the J gene TRBJ2-5; D is unclear. V lost 6 bases and J 5 bases, leaving 7 bases between the germline ends. The length of the CDR3 is 11 residues. The germline V gene has CDR1 LNHDA and CDR2 SQIVND (reference sequence).

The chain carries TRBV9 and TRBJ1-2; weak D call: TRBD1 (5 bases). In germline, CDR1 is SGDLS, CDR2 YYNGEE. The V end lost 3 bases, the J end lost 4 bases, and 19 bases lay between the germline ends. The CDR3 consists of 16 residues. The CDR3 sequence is CASSGTNPGQVYGYTF. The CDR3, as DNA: TGTGCCAGCAGCGGGACAAACCCCGGTCAGGTCTATGGCTACACCTTC.

CDR3 bases: TGTGCCAGCAGTGAAGCGTTTAGCGACACTGAAGCTTTCTTT. Protein: CASSEAFSDTEAFF. This rearrangement joins TRBV6-1 to TRBJ1-1; D gene uncertain. CDR1 is MNHNS and CDR2 is SASEGT in the germline V gene. Trimming shortened V by 0 bases and J by 3 bases, and 8 bases separated the two germline ends. The CDR3 has 14 residues.